The 3 T cell receptor beta chains in this list originate from one sample, sequenced in a study of cytomegalovirus exposure and HLA in healthy donors. It was with 60 Vbeta and 13 Jbeta primers that the PCR ran. TCRdb keeps only in-frame clones here, not all; method: immunoSEQ multiplex PCR. The data show 200,000 to 250,000 clones, approximately 80% seen once. The sample taken for sequencing was PBMCs. The receptor source for this set is a girl aged 10-17 years in good health and CMV-seronegative.

The CDR3 here is CASRTTEVEKLFF. Here the CDR3 DNA reads TGTGCCAGCAGGACTACTGAGGTTGAAAAACTGTTTTTT. V and J are TRBV7-9 and TRBJ1-4, with D unclear. The CDR3 sequence is 13 residues long. Trimming cost V 6 bases and J 7 bases, with 12 bases left between them. CDR1 is SEHNR and CDR2 is FQNEAQ in the germline V gene (reference sequence).

V usage is TRBV14 and J usage is TRBJ1-2; 8 bases map to TRBD1. The CDR3 spans 13 residues. J gave up 6 bases and V 5 bases, and 5 bases lay outside the gene matches. Germline-derived CDR1 and CDR2 are SGHDN and FVKESK. CDR3 sequence (DNA): TGTGCCAGCAGCTCCGACAGGGGCAATGGCTACACCTTC. Amino acids: CASSSDRGNGYTF. Together with reference TRBV14 and TRBJ1-2, the CDR3 gives the full variable domain: EAGVTQFPSHSVIEKGQTVTLRCDPISGHDNLYWYRRVMGKEIKFLLHFVKESKQDESGMPNNRFLAERTGGTYSTLKVQPAELEDSGVYFCASSSDRGNGYTFGSGTRLTVV.

The genes are TRBV4-2 and TRBJ2-3; 13 nucleotides line up with TRBD2. Trimming at V came to 4 bases and at J to 8 bases, leaving 15 bases not matched to a gene. The CDR3 has 18 amino acids. Germline V lookup: CDR1 LGHNA, CDR2 YNFKEQ. As DNA, the CDR3 is TGTGCCAGCAGCCTTACTAGCGGGGGGGCCCTACGGACGGGTACGCAGTATTTT. Its translation: CASSLTSGGALRTGTQYF.